The 28 T cell receptor beta chains reported below all come from one sample, sequenced in a study of shared clonotypes between healthy human individuals (dated by TCRdb to the early 2020s). Library preparation employed the immunoSEQ multiplex PCR assay. Sourced from immuneACCESS, this table was stored by TCRdb with only in-frame sequences that have V and J called. A share of the clones is absent; for the studies checked, an unresolved V gene accounts for under half, and the remainder has no known explanation. In all, the sample holds about 2.5 million clones, and 85% to 95% of those were seen once. About 0.41% of the sample goes to the ten largest clones. The sample taken for sequencing was naive CD4+ T cells from PBMCs. The cell subset or site label on this specimen signifies: CD45RA+ positively selected. The receptors here all came from a man aged 18 to 35 in good health. Some clones in this sample may be carry-over from other donors' samples.

This clone was detected once. The chain uses TRBV5-1 and TRBJ2-5; unclear D gene. Between the trimmed V and J ends, which lost 0 bases and 0 bases, there was a span of 6 bases. The CDR3 loop spans 14 amino acids. Germline assignment: CDR1 SGHRS and CDR2 YFSETQ. Here the CDR3 reads CASSLAAYQETQYF. Written as DNA, the CDR3 is TGCGCCAGCAGCTTGGCAGCGTACCAAGAGACCCAGTACTTC.

This clone was detected once. This chain links TRBV19 with TRBJ2-2, with D hard to call. The CDR3 consists of 14 residues. The V gene's germline CDR1 is LNHDA and CDR2 SQIVND (reference sequence). Trimming shortened V by 5 bases and J by 6 bases, and 13 bases separated the two germline ends. CDR3 amino acids: CASSEIRHAGELFF. The CDR3 DNA follows: TGTGCCAGTAGTGAAATCCGTCACGCCGGGGAGCTGTTTTTT.

This chain joins TRBV5-6 and TRBJ1-2, with 12 bases that match TRBD1. Unmatched junction bases numbered 4, after V lost 4 bases and J lost 3 bases. Germline V CDR1 and CDR2: SGHDT, YYEEEE. The CDR3 has 15 residues. The CDR3 nucleotides are TGTGCCAGCAGCACGGGACAGGGGGCCTACTATGGCTACACCTTC. It is translated as CASSTGQGAYYGYTF.

The genes are TRBV5-1 and TRBJ2-2; 8 bases map to TRBD1. J was trimmed by 4 bases and V by 3 bases; bases with no gene match: 8. This CDR3 comprises 16 residues. Germline CDR1 is SGHRS and CDR2 is YFSETQ. The DNA of the CDR3 is TGCGCCAGCAGCTCTGGACAGGGTGGGAGCACCGGGGAGCTGTTTTTT. Its protein is CASSSGQGGSTGELFF.

The chain joins TRBV19 to TRBJ2-7; D is ambiguous. The CDR3 length is 14 residues. Germline V gene data show CDR1 as LNHDA and CDR2 as SQIVND (reference sequence). Deletions cut 1 base from V and 3 bases from J, with 10 bases between. CDR3 nucleotides: TGTGCCAGTAGTATAGGGCGGCAGGACTACGAGCAGTACTTC. Translated, it gives CASSIGRQDYEQYF. The complete variable domain, with remaining parts taken from reference TRBV19 and TRBJ2-7, reads DGGITQSPKYLFRKEGQNVTLSCEQNLNHDAMYWYRQDPGQGLRLIYYSQIVNDFQKGDIAEGYSVSREKKESFPLTVTSAQKNPTAFYLCASSIGRQDYEQYFGPGTRLTVT.

The chain carries TRBV14 and TRBJ2-6; D is unclear. Deletions cut 6 bases from V and 0 bases from J, with 9 bases between. CDR3 length equals 15 residues. Germline lookup yields CDR1 SGHDN and CDR2 FVKESK. The CDR3 DNA reads as TGTGCCAGCAGTTCAGGCAGCTCTGGGGCCAACGTCCTGACTTTC. It translates to CASSSGSSGANVLTF.

This clone came up once. The V and J genes are TRBV19 and TRBJ1-1, with D tentatively TRBD1 (5 bases). Trimming removed 5 bases at V and 0 bases at J, with 19 bases between. CDR1 is LNHDA, CDR2 SQIVND, per germline (reference sequence). The CDR3 consists of 17 residues. This CDR3 reads CASSGAGHLPLNTEAFF. As DNA, the CDR3 is TGTGCCAGTAGTGGGGCAGGGCATCTCCCTTTGAACACTGAAGCTTTCTTT.

The V call is TRBV9, the J call TRBJ2-1; 7 bases match TRBD2. This CDR3 contains 16 residues. J gave up 0 bases and V 1 base, and 4 bases lay outside the gene matches. Germline V gene sequence: CDR1 SGDLS, CDR2 YYNGEE. The CDR3 loop reads CASSVRGGSSYNEQFF. The CDR3, as DNA: TGTGCCAGCAGCGTAAGGGGCGGGAGCTCCTACAATGAGCAGTTCTTC.

The chain combines TRBV2 with TRBJ2-7; 9 bases are a match to TRBD2. The CDR3 sequence is 14 residues long. V was pared by 5 bases and J by 3 bases, with 5 bases of the junction left unmatched. The V gene's germline CDR1 is SNHLY and CDR2 FYNNEI. CDR3 nucleotide sequence: TGTGCCAGCAGTCCCCAGCGGGAGGTCTACGAGCAGTACTTC. Residues: CASSPQREVYEQYF.

The DNA of the CDR3 is TGCGCCAGCAGCTTGGCCTCTCCGGACAGGGGGCGAATCAAAAACATTCAGTACTTC. Its protein product is CASSLASPDRGRIKNIQYF. The V and J genes are TRBV5-1 and TRBJ2-4, with TRBD1 matching over 11 bases. CDR3 length equals 19 residues. The V gene end was trimmed by 0 bases and the J gene end by 3 bases; junction bases not matched to a gene: 11. Germline V gene data show CDR1 as SGHRS and CDR2 as YFSETQ.

This chain connects TRBV5-6 to TRBJ2-7; tentatively, D is TRBD1 or TRBD2 (6 bases each). The CDR3 sequence is 15 residues long. Germline CDR1 and CDR2: SGHDT and YYEEEE. V gave up 5 bases and J gave up 4 bases, with 19 bases separating them. CDR3 protein: CASRWRGRGFYEQYF. DNA of the CDR3: TGTGCCAGCAGGTGGAGGGGCAGGGGCTTTTACGAGCAGTACTTC.

This chain uses TRBV7-9 with TRBJ1-3; no definite D call. This CDR3 is 16 amino acids long. The germline CDR1 and CDR2 sequences are SEHNR and FQNEAQ (reference sequence). The V end lost 1 base, the J end lost 0 bases, and 10 bases lay between the germline ends. The CDR3 loop is CASSLGVPNSGNTIYF. The CDR3 DNA sequence: TGTGCCAGCAGCTTAGGGGTCCCGAACTCTGGAAACACCATATATTTT.

This clone occurred once. The J gene is TRBJ1-2, the V gene TRBV28; 12 bases fit TRBD1. The V gene's germline CDR1 is MDHEN and CDR2 SYDVKM. V trimming: 6 bases; J trimming: 8 bases; junction bases outside the gene matches: 13. CDR3 size: 16 residues. The CDR3 reads CASRRGDRGQEGGYTF. The CDR3 DNA follows: TGTGCCAGCAGGAGAGGGGACAGGGGGCAAGAGGGCGGCTACACCTTC.

The CDR3 DNA is TGTGCCAGCAGCTTGGTTTTTTCGAGCTCCTACAATGAGCAGTTCTTC. Translation: CASSLVFSSSYNEQFF. This chain connects TRBV5-4 to TRBJ2-1; D uncertain. CDR3 length: 16 residues. Germline V gene data show CDR1 as SGHNT and CDR2 as YYREEE (reference sequence). Trimming removed 0 bases at V and 0 bases at J, with 10 bases between.

J is TRBJ1-5 and V is TRBV28; maybe TRBD1 (6 bases). The V end was cut by 10 bases, the J end by 4 bases, with 11 bases between. Germline CDR1 and CDR2: MDHEN and SYDVKM. This CDR3 has 12 amino acids. This CDR3 reads CAIQGGNQPQHF. The CDR3, as DNA: TGTGCCATCCAAGGGGGGAATCAGCCCCAGCATTTT.

This chain links TRBV9 with TRBJ2-3, with D perhaps assigned TRBD1 or TRBD2 (5 bases each). The V gene's germline CDR1 is SGDLS and CDR2 YYNGEE. The V gene lost 0 bases and the J gene lost 11 bases, with 16 bases spanning the gap. This CDR3 has 14 amino acids. The CDR3 loop reads CASSVDVSGTGQYF. The DNA of the CDR3 is TGTGCCAGCAGCGTAGACGTCTCCGGGACGGGGCAGTATTTT.

V and J are TRBV27 and TRBJ1-2, with D possibly matching TRBD1 (5 bases). The V gene lost 6 bases and the J gene lost 1 base, with 15 bases spanning the gap. The CDR3 is made up of 15 amino acids. CDR1 is MNHEY and CDR2 is SMNVEV in the germline V gene (reference sequence). CDR3 in amino acids: CASRVSGTLNYGYTF. The CDR3 coding sequence is TGTGCCAGCAGAGTATCAGGGACGCTTAACTATGGCTACACCTTC.

On this clone itself: The same CDR3 can be traced to other DNA sequences in this sample. The V gene is TRBV5-1, the J gene TRBJ1-1, with TRBD1 matching 9 bases. The CDR3 is 14 amino acids. Germline V lookup: CDR1 SGHRS, CDR2 YFSETQ. Trimming took 4 bases from V and 4 from J; bases not matched to a gene: 5. The CDR3, as DNA: TGCGCCAGCAGCCCTTCGACAGGGGGCACTGAAGCTTTCTTT. It codes for CASSPSTGGTEAFF.

V is TRBV6-1 and J is TRBJ2-6; maybe TRBD2 (6 bases). Germline V gives CDR1 MNHNS, CDR2 SASEGT. The CDR3 is 16 residues long. V lost 4 bases and J lost 0, with 10 bases in between. The CDR3 region is CASSGREPSGANVLTF. DNA of the CDR3: TGTGCCAGCAGTGGCCGGGAGCCCTCTGGGGCCAACGTCCTGACTTTC.

The chain combines TRBV4-2 with TRBJ1-4, with a tentative D call TRBD1 (6 bases). Germline assignment: CDR1 LGHNA and CDR2 YNFKEQ. The CDR3 consists of 17 residues. V shed 0 bases and J shed 1 base, with 12 bases lying between them. The CDR3 DNA reads as TGTGCCAGCAGCCAAGATCCCAGGACAGTAACTAATGAAAAACTGTTTTTT. As protein: CASSQDPRTVTNEKLFF.

This chain links TRBV29-1 with TRBJ1-2; a weak D match, TRBD1 (5 bases). The CDR3 extends over 13 amino acids. Deletions cut 3 bases from V and 8 bases from J, with 16 bases between. Germline V gene lookup returns CDR1 SQVTM and CDR2 ANQGSEA. DNA for the CDR3: TGCAGCGTTGATAAGGGCAGGGCCCTGGGCTACACCTTC. The encoded protein is CSVDKGRALGYTF.

The chain uses TRBV28 and TRBJ1-2, with D possibly matching TRBD1 (5 bases). The V end was cut by 2 bases, the J end by 8 bases, with 21 bases between. CDR1 MDHEN and CDR2 SYDVKM come from the germline V gene. The CDR3 spans 16 residues. The CDR3 region is CASSLRLGLGQSGYTF. In nucleotides, the CDR3 is TGTGCCAGCAGTTTACGGTTGGGTCTGGGGCAGTCGGGCTACACCTTC.

The chain carries TRBV28 and TRBJ2-7, with D maybe TRBD2 (7 bases). The V end lost 6 bases, the J end lost 3 bases, and 18 bases lay between the germline ends. Germline V gives CDR1 MDHEN, CDR2 SYDVKM. The CDR3 covers 15 residues. CDR3 amino acids: CASSPGGGRHYEQYF. CDR3 in DNA: TGTGCCAGCAGCCCTGGGGGCGGGAGACACTACGAGCAGTACTTC.

The chain joins TRBV6-1 to TRBJ1-5; D is ambiguous. The V gene lost 2 bases and the J gene lost 3 bases, with 11 bases spanning the gap. The CDR3 contains 15 residues. Germline values: CDR1 MNHNS, CDR2 SASEGT. The CDR3 coding sequence is TGTGCCAGCAGTGAATACGGCCTCCCCAATCAGCCCCAGCATTTT. Protein sequence: CASSEYGLPNQPQHF.

This chain joins TRBV7-9 and TRBJ1-2, with no clear D. CDR3 size: 15 residues. V lost 5 bases, J lost 4 bases, and 17 bases lay in between. Germline assignment: CDR1 SEHNR and CDR2 FQNEAQ (reference sequence). The CDR3, as DNA: TGTGCCAGCAGCCCAGACCTTTACGCTGGCTATGGCTACACCTTC. This translates into CASSPDLYAGYGYTF.

The chain joins TRBV7-2 to TRBJ2-5, with D unresolved. Germline CDR1 is SGHTA and CDR2 is FQGNSA. The CDR3 runs to 12 residues. V was shortened by 2 bases and J by 5 bases, with 6 bases between the two germline ends. The CDR3, as DNA: TGTGCCAGCAGCTTACTTTGGGAGACCCAGTACTTC. Protein: CASSLLWETQYF.

A note on this clone: Other DNA sequences in the sample encode the same CDR3. The chain is built from TRBV5-1 and TRBJ1-2, with unresolved D. CDR3 length: 13 residues. Trimming stripped 0 bases from V and 0 bases from J, with 3 bases between. The germline CDR1 and CDR2 sequences are SGHRS and YFSETQ. This CDR3 is CASSLGSNYGYTF. CDR3 DNA: TGCGCCAGCAGCTTGGGGTCTAACTATGGCTACACCTTC.

The chain has TRBV5-5 and TRBJ1-3, with D hard to call. Trimming left V 0 bases short and J 2 bases short, with 9 bases between. The CDR3 spans 15 residues. Germline CDR1 SGHKS, CDR2 YYEKEE (reference sequence). The CDR3 loop is CASSLGPMAGNTIYF. CDR3 sequence (DNA): TGTGCCAGCAGCTTGGGGCCCATGGCTGGAAACACCATATATTTT. The full variable domain, rest sourced from reference TRBV5-5 and TRBJ1-3, is DAGVTQSPTHLIKTRGQQVTLRCSPISGHKSVSWYQQVLGQGPQFIFQYYEKEERGRGNFPDRFSARQFPNYSSELNVNALLLGDSALYLCASSLGPMAGNTIYFGEGSWLTVV.